This T cell receptor beta chain was sequenced for a study of regulatory T cells in long-lasting Graves disease. This clonotype showed up many times. According to the study, TCR beta libraries were built with iRepertoire HTBI primers and CDR3-region Arm-PCR. TCRdb reanalysed the multiplex PCR reads using MiXCR and keeps one entry per CDR3 protein. The sample lists 450,000 to 700,000 distinct CDR3 sequences, roughly 12% occurring once. Time point reported: newly diagnosed GD, antithyroid drugs for less than 3 months. PBMCs were the source of the RNA used for TCR sequencing. V was trimmed by 5 bases and J by 4 bases, leaving 8 bases between them. The CDR3 runs 12 residues. In addition, the sample was reused for a study of T cells in Graves' hyperthyroidism and ophthalmopathy. As that study records: The HTBI primer set was used in a first-round RT-PCR of the TCR CDR3. Ophthalmopathy was predicted by the model a median of approximately six months ahead of onset.

The input for sequencing was peripheral blood mononuclear cells (PBMCs), taken at new diagnosis, from a patient treated with antithyroid drugs. The clonotype originates from a man in his thirties or forties with Graves disease. This chain joins TRBV12-3 or TRBV12-4 and TRBJ2-5; D is uncertain. CDR3 DNA sequence: TGTGCCAGCAGTCAGATAACAGAGACCCAGTACTTC. Translation gives CASSQITETQYF.